The sequence of this T cell receptor beta chain was determined in a study of T cell changes during pregnancy in multiple sclerosis. CDR1 and CDR2 (germline): SGHRS, YFSETQ. V lost 2 bases to trimming and J lost 5 bases; unmatched junction nucleotides: 2. This CDR3 spans 14 amino acids. Method: immunoSEQ multiplex PCR; TCRdb's copy keeps in-frame clones and lacks some. The repertoire holds tens of thousands of clones, almost 95% seen once, with around 2% in the top ten. The sample was peripheral blood, taken in the third trimester of pregnancy. The sequence derives from a female donor in good health, enrolled as a control in a pregnancy study. This chain links TRBV5-1 with TRBJ1-4; 8 bases map to TRBD1. The CDR3 sequence is CASSFGTGNEKLFF. The CDR3 region has the DNA TGCGCCAGCAGCTTCGGGACAGGCAATGAAAAACTGTTTTTT.